One and the same sample provided the 31 T cell receptor beta chains below, sequenced in a study of neoadjuvant nivolumab and ipilimumab in lung cancer. Only in-frame clones appear in the TCRdb table, and some are missing; sequencing was by immunoSEQ multiplex PCR. The sample includes 18,000 or so clones, 60% to 85% of them seen just once. The sample consisted of tumor tissue, taken after neoadjuvant nivolumab, alone or with ipilimumab, at or shortly before surgery. The receptors here all came from an adult with non-small cell lung cancer.

This clone occurred a few times. V gene TRBV19 combines with J gene TRBJ2-5; D is possibly TRBD2 (5 bases). Germline CDR1 is LNHDA and CDR2 is SQIVND (reference sequence). V lost 5 bases and J 5 bases, leaving 12 bases between the germline ends. The CDR3 is made up of 13 amino acids. The CDR3 loop is CASSGRKRETQYF. The CDR3 DNA follows: TGTGCCAGTAGTGGACGTAAGCGGGAGACCCAGTACTTC.

This chain joins TRBV15 and TRBJ2-1; the match to TRBD1 covers 8 bases. This CDR3 is 14 amino acids long. CDR1 and CDR2 (germline): LNHNV, YYDKDF (reference sequence). The V segment lost 3 bases and the J segment 6 bases; nucleotides outside the gene matches: 4. The CDR3 region is CATSRWDRFNEQFF. The DNA of the CDR3 is TGTGCCACCAGCAGGTGGGACAGGTTCAATGAGCAGTTCTTC.

V is TRBV7-2 and J is TRBJ1-1, with D tentatively TRBD1 (6 bases). The CDR3 sequence is 13 residues long. V was cut by 4 bases and J by 9 bases, with 15 bases left in between. CDR1 is SGHTA, CDR2 FQGNSA, per germline. CDR3 region: CASSSGPGAKAFF. For the CDR3, the DNA is TGTGCCAGCAGCTCGGGGCCAGGGGCAAAAGCTTTCTTT.

The rearrangement links TRBV7-9 to TRBJ2-3; D may match TRBD1 or TRBD2 (6 bases each). Germline assignment: CDR1 SEHNR and CDR2 FQNEAQ (reference sequence). This CDR3 region has 14 residues. Deletions cut 6 bases from V and 3 bases from J, with 13 bases between. This CDR3 reads CASRVGGGTDTQYF. CDR3 nucleotides: TGTGCCAGCAGGGTAGGAGGGGGGACAGATACGCAGTATTTT.

The chain combines TRBV30 with TRBJ2-1, with unresolved D. Germline CDR1 reads GTSNPN; CDR2 reads SVGIG (reference sequence). Trimming removed 1 base from V and 0 bases from J, with 1 base in between. The CDR3 loop spans 12 amino acids. As DNA, the CDR3 is TGTGCCTGGAGTGACTCCTACAATGAGCAGTTCTTC. Its protein is CAWSDSYNEQFF.

This sequence joins TRBV29-1 and TRBJ2-3; weak D call: TRBD1 (6 bases). V was clipped by 0 bases and J by 6 bases, with 16 bases between them. Germline assignment: CDR1 SQVTM and CDR2 ANQGSEA. The CDR3 loop spans 15 amino acids. Written as DNA, the CDR3 is TGCAGCGTTGAAGATCGGATCAGGGGAGCGGATACGCAGTATTTT. Encoded protein: CSVEDRIRGADTQYF.

This clone was seen once. For the CDR3, the DNA is TGTGCCAGCAGGGGACAGGCAAATCAAGAGACCCAGTACTTC. Its protein product is CASRGQANQETQYF. The chain recombines TRBV2 with TRBJ2-5; 8 bases agree with TRBD1. The V gene end was trimmed by 6 bases and the J gene end by 2 bases; junction bases not matched to a gene: 5. The CDR3 totals 14 residues. The germline V gene encodes CDR1 SNHLY and CDR2 FYNNEI.

This clone is a singleton in its sample. The genes are TRBV27 and TRBJ2-7; D call uncertain. V lost 3 bases and J 6 bases, leaving 15 bases between the germline ends. Germline CDR1 reads MNHEY; CDR2 reads SMNVEV (reference sequence). The CDR3 loop spans 14 amino acids. CDR3 DNA sequence: TGTGCCAGCAGTTTCTCCTTTTGGGGAAGCGAGCAGTACTTC. Amino acid sequence: CASSFSFWGSEQYF.

This clone was found a few times. V and J are TRBV7-9 and TRBJ2-7; D gene uncertain. This CDR3 spans 12 amino acids. Germline V lookup: CDR1 SEHNR, CDR2 FQNEAQ (reference sequence). Deletions cut 2 bases from V and 0 bases from J, with 2 bases between. The CDR3 here is CASSLSSYEQYF. The CDR3 bases are TGTGCCAGCAGCTTAAGCTCCTACGAGCAGTACTTC.

This clone was recorded once. This chain links TRBV5-1 with TRBJ2-7; 12 bases align to TRBD1. The V and J ends lost 4 bases and 3 bases, in that order; junction bases with no gene match: 5. The CDR3 extends over 15 amino acids. Germline V gives CDR1 SGHRS, CDR2 YFSETQ. For the CDR3, the DNA is TGCGCCAGCAGCCCGGGACAGGGGGCGCTCTACGAGCAGTACTTC. It specifies CASSPGQGALYEQYF. Full variable domain (outside the CDR3, taken from reference TRBV5-1 and TRBJ2-7): KAGVTQTPRYLIKTRGQQVTLSCSPISGHRSVSWYQQTPGQGLQFLFEYFSETQRNKGNFPGRFSGRQFSNSRSEMNVSTLELGDSALYLCASSPGQGALYEQYFGPGTRLTVT.

This clone was picked up one time. V gene TRBV5-1 combines with J gene TRBJ1-4, with TRBD1 matching over 9 bases. Germline V gene lookup returns CDR1 SGHRS and CDR2 YFSETQ. The V and J ends lost 4 bases and 3 bases, in that order; junction bases with no gene match: 13. This CDR3 spans 18 amino acids. As DNA, the CDR3 is TGCGCCAGCAGCAGAGGCAGGGACAGGGCCTTGTCTAATGAAAAACTGTTTTTT. Translation gives CASSRGRDRALSNEKLFF. Based on the CDR3 plus reference TRBV5-1 and TRBJ1-4, the full variable domain is KAGVTQTPRYLIKTRGQQVTLSCSPISGHRSVSWYQQTPGQGLQFLFEYFSETQRNKGNFPGRFSGRQFSNSRSEMNVSTLELGDSALYLCASSRGRDRALSNEKLFFGSGTQLSVL.

The V gene is TRBV7-2, the J gene TRBJ2-7; tentative D call: TRBD1 (5 bases). V lost 1 base, J lost 4 bases, and 14 bases lay in between. The CDR3 is 15 residues long. In germline, CDR1 is SGHTA, CDR2 FQGNSA. In DNA form, the CDR3 reads TGTGCCAGCAGCTTAGTACGACAGAGAAAATACGAGCAGTACTTC. Its protein is CASSLVRQRKYEQYF.

This clone was recorded only once. The genes are TRBV15 and TRBJ1-2; 8 nucleotides match TRBD1. Germline CDR1 reads LNHNV; CDR2 reads YYDKDF (reference sequence). This CDR3 contains 14 residues. V shed 0 bases, J shed 8 bases, and the junction held 5 bases outside the gene matches. The CDR3 nucleotides are TGTGCCACCAGCAGAGACAGGGGGCGACAAGGCTACACCTTC. Its translation: CATSRDRGRQGYTF.

The CDR3 coding sequence is TGTGCCAGTCGTGACATACGAGGCTCCTACGAGCAGTACTTC. Encoded protein: CASRDIRGSYEQYF. The V gene is TRBV19, the J gene TRBJ2-7; D uncertain. With 8 bases removed from V and 0 bases from J, the gap between germline ends came to 14 bases. Germline values: CDR1 LNHDA, CDR2 SQIVND (reference sequence). The CDR3 is 14 residues long. Combining the CDR3 with reference TRBV19 and TRBJ2-7 gives the whole variable domain DGGITQSPKYLFRKEGQNVTLSCEQNLNHDAMYWYRQDPGQGLRLIYYSQIVNDFQKGDIAEGYSVSREKKESFPLTVTSAQKNPTAFYLCASRDIRGSYEQYFGPGTRLTVT.

This clone was detected once. The chain uses TRBV6-5 and TRBJ1-5; D possibly corresponds to TRBD1 (5 bases). CDR3 size: 14 residues. CDR1 MNHEY and CDR2 SVGAGI come from the germline V gene. Trimming took 5 bases from V and 5 from J, leaving 13 bases between them. The CDR3 region is CASSPGRSDQPQHF. The CDR3 coding sequence is TGTGCCAGCAGTCCGGGACGTTCAGATCAGCCCCAGCATTTT.

The V gene is TRBV7-9, the J gene TRBJ1-5; no firm D call. Between the trimmed V and J ends, which lost 1 base and 6 bases, there was a span of 10 bases. Looked up from germline, CDR1 is SEHNR and CDR2 is FQNEAQ (reference sequence). The CDR3 loop spans 14 amino acids. CDR3 amino acids: CASSLGWGSQPQHF. In nucleotides, the CDR3 is TGTGCCAGCAGCTTAGGTTGGGGTAGTCAGCCCCAGCATTTT.

The CDR3 region has the DNA TGCGCCAGCAGCCAAGGGCTAGGAAATGAAAAACTGTTTTTT. It codes for CASSQGLGNEKLFF. The chain combines TRBV4-3 with TRBJ1-4; D is undetermined. This CDR3 is 14 amino acids long. V dropped 1 base and J dropped 5 bases, with 8 bases sitting between them. Germline-derived CDR1 and CDR2 are LGHNA and YSLEER.

V gene TRBV19 combines with J gene TRBJ2-3; D assignment may be TRBD1 or TRBD2 (6 bases each). Trimming pared 9 bases from V and 0 bases from J, leaving 16 bases between. The CDR3 extends over 15 amino acids. Germline assignment: CDR1 LNHDA and CDR2 SQIVND (reference sequence). CDR3 coding DNA: TGTGCCAGCGCAGGGTCGGGGGCTAGCACAGATACGCAGTATTTT. Translation: CASAGSGASTDTQYF.

The J gene is TRBJ1-1, the V gene TRBV11-3; D gene ambiguous. The CDR3 has 14 residues. Germline V gene lookup returns CDR1 SGHNT and CDR2 YENEEA. V lost 9 bases and J lost 3, with 17 bases in between. CDR3 sequence reads: CARVPHNNYTEAFF. CDR3 in DNA: TGTGCCAGGGTTCCCCACAATAACTACACTGAAGCTTTCTTT. The full variable domain, rest sourced from reference TRBV11-3 and TRBJ1-1, is EAGVVQSPRYKIIEKKQPVAFWCNPISGHNTLYWYLQNLGQGPELLIRYENEEAVDDSQLPKDRFSAERLKGVDSTLKIQPAELGDSAVYLCARVPHNNYTEAFFGQGTRLTVV.

V is TRBV29-1 and J is TRBJ2-2; no firm D call. V lost 4 bases to trimming and J lost 5 bases, with 11 bases between them. This CDR3 region has 13 residues. Germline V gene data show CDR1 as SQVTM and CDR2 as ANQGSEA. CDR3 sequence reads: CSVGQLRTGELFF. Here the CDR3 DNA reads TGCAGCGTTGGGCAGCTCCGAACCGGGGAGCTGTTTTTT.

This chain links TRBV4-2 with TRBJ1-2; D is ambiguous. Trimming removed 5 bases at V and 1 base at J, with 8 bases between. This CDR3 spans 13 amino acids. CDR1 LGHNA and CDR2 YNFKEQ come from the germline V gene. In DNA, the CDR3 is TGTGCCAGCAGCTTGGGCCTTAACTATGGCTACACCTTC. Protein: CASSLGLNYGYTF.

The chain couples TRBV18 to TRBJ1-3; D gene ambiguous. The germline V and J ends were trimmed by 1 base and 4 bases, with 2 bases remaining between them. This CDR3 is built from 12 residues. The germline V gene has CDR1 KGHSH and CDR2 LQKENI. The CDR3 spells CASSPQGNTIYF. The CDR3 DNA reads as TGTGCCAGCTCACCACAGGGAAACACCATATATTTT.

This clone turned up a few times. This rearrangement joins TRBV28 to TRBJ2-4; 11 bases line up with TRBD1. Trimming removed 7 bases from V and 8 bases from J; junction bases left unmatched: 4. The CDR3 contains 13 residues. Germline V gives CDR1 MDHEN, CDR2 SYDVKM. The CDR3 DNA follows: TGTGCCAGCAAGGGGACAGGGGGGTACATTCAGTACTTC. This encodes CASKGTGGYIQYF.

CDR3: CASRGQGNNQPQHF. In DNA, the CDR3 is TGTGCCAGCAGGGGACAGGGGAACAATCAGCCCCAGCATTTT. The chain is built from TRBV28 and TRBJ1-5; 10 positions agree with TRBD1. The CDR3 runs 14 residues. Germline CDR1 reads MDHEN; CDR2 reads SYDVKM. V was clipped by 6 bases and J by 3 bases; unmatched bases: 2.

Judged by abundance, this clone is large. This sequence joins TRBV30 and TRBJ1-1; weak D call: TRBD1 (5 bases). The V end was cut by 2 bases, the J end by 0 bases, with 13 bases between. Germline V gene sequence: CDR1 GTSNPN, CDR2 SVGIG (reference sequence). The CDR3 loop spans 15 amino acids. The CDR3 here is CAWSWWDPVNTEAFF. CDR3 sequence (DNA): TGTGCCTGGAGTTGGTGGGACCCAGTGAACACTGAAGCTTTCTTT.

The J gene is TRBJ1-1, the V gene TRBV5-4; D is uncertain. Germline V gene sequence: CDR1 SGHNT, CDR2 YYREEE (reference sequence). The CDR3 is made up of 13 amino acids. The ends were cut back, 1 base at V and 0 bases at J, with 4 bases in the middle. CDR3 bases: TGTGCCAGCAGCTTGTACGTGAACACTGAAGCTTTCTTT. Protein product: CASSLYVNTEAFF.

This chain uses TRBV2 with TRBJ2-1; unclear D gene. The germline V gene has CDR1 SNHLY and CDR2 FYNNEI. Trimming left V 7 bases short and J 0 bases short, with 10 bases between. The CDR3 loop spans 14 amino acids. CDR3 bases: TGTGCCAGCAATCAGGTTAGCTCCTACAATGAGCAGTTCTTC. Residues: CASNQVSSYNEQFF.

The rearrangement links TRBV7-9 to TRBJ1-5, with D maybe TRBD1 (5 bases). V was clipped by 7 bases and J by 0 bases, with 16 bases between them. The CDR3 covers 16 residues. Germline CDR1 is SEHNR and CDR2 is FQNEAQ (reference sequence). The DNA for the CDR3 is TGTGCCAGCAAGGGTCCGGGGGTTTATAGCAATCAGCCCCAGCATTTT. Encoded protein: CASKGPGVYSNQPQHF. The complete variable domain, with remaining parts taken from reference TRBV7-9 and TRBJ1-5, reads DTGVSQNPRHKITKRGQNVTFRCDPISEHNRLYWYRQTLGQGPEFLTYFQNEAQLEKSRLLSDRFSAERPKGSFSTLEIQRTEQGDSAMYLCASKGPGVYSNQPQHFGDGTRLSIL.

Points on this clone: One junction end does not reproduce the germline sequence, and a read error may be involved. The chain employs TRBV7-9 and TRBJ1-4, with D possibly TRBD1 on 6 matching bases. CDR3 length equals 16 residues. From germline, CDR1 is SEHNR and CDR2 FQNEAQ (reference sequence). The CDR3 loop is CASSQGGGATNEKLFF. For the CDR3, the DNA is TGCGCCAGCAGCCAAGGGGGGGGTGCAACTAATGAAAAACTGTTTTTT. Full variable domain (remainder filled in from reference TRBV7-9 and TRBJ1-4): DTGVSQNPRHKITKRGQNVTFRCDPISEHNRLYWYRQTLGQGPEFLTYFQNEAQLEKSRLLSDRFSAERPKGSFSTLEIQRTEQGDSAMYLCASSQGGGATNEKLFFGSGTQLSVL.

The chain is built from TRBV15 and TRBJ2-2; D gene uncertain. V was cut by 2 bases and J by 1 base, with 5 bases left in between. The germline CDR1 and CDR2 sequences are LNHNV and YYDKDF (reference sequence). This CDR3 spans 14 amino acids. Written as DNA, the CDR3 is TGTGCCACCAGCAGAAAGAAGAACACCGGGGAGCTGTTTTTT. This encodes CATSRKKNTGELFF.

The rearrangement joins TRBV5-6 to TRBJ1-1; D is ambiguous. Germline V gene data show CDR1 as SGHDT and CDR2 as YYEEEE. The CDR3 is made up of 14 amino acids. The V end lost 2 bases, the J end lost 5 bases, and 13 bases lay between the germline ends. In DNA form, the CDR3 reads TGTGCCAGCAGCTTTACACCCCTGGGGACTGAAGCTTTCTTT. This sequence encodes CASSFTPLGTEAFF.